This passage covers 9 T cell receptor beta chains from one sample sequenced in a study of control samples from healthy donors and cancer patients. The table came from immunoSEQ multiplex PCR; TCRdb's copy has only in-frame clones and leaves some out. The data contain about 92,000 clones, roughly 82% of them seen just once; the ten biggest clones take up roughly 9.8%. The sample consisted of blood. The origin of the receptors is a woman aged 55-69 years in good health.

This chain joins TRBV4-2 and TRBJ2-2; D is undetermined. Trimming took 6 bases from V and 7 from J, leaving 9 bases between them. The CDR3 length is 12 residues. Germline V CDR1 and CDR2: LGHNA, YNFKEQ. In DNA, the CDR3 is TGTGCCAGCAGGGGATCGAACGGGGAGCTGTTTTTT. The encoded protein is CASRGSNGELFF.

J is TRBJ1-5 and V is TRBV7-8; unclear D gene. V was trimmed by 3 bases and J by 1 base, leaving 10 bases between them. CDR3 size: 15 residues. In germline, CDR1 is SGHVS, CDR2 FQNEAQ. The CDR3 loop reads CASSLVGSSNQPQHF. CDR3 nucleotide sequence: TGTGCCAGCAGCTTGGTGGGCTCGAGCAATCAGCCCCAGCATTTT.

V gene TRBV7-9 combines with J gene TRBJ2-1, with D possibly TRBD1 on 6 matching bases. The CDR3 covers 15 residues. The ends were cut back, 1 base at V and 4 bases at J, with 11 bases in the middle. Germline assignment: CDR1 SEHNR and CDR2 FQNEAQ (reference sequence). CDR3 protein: CASSLGSGVYNEQFF. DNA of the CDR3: TGTGCCAGCAGCTTAGGTTCAGGGGTATACAATGAGCAGTTCTTC.

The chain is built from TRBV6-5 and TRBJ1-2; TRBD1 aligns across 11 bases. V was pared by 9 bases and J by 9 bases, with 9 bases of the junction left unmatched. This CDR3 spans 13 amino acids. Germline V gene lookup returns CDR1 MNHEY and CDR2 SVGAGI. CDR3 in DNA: TGTGCCAGTCAAGAGGACAGGGGGCTCAGCTACACCTTC. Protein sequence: CASQEDRGLSYTF.

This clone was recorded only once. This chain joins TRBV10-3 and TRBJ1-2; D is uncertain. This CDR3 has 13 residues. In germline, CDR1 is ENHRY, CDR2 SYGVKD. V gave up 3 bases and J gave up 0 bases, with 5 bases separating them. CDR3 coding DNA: TGTGCCATCAGTGAATTTACTAACTATGGCTACACCTTC. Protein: CAISEFTNYGYTF.

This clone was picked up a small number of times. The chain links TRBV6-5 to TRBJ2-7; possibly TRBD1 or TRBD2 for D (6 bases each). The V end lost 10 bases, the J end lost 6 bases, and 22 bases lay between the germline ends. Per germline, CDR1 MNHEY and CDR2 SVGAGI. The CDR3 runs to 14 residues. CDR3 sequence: CATGAWGSVGEQYF. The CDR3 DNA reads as TGTGCCACGGGGGCATGGGGCAGTGTGGGCGAGCAGTACTTC.

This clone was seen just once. CDR3 loop: CASSYSKQRARDEQFF. The CDR3 bases are TGTGCCAGCAGTTACTCGAAACAGCGGGCTAGGGATGAGCAGTTCTTC. The gene calls are TRBV6-5 and TRBJ2-1; D perhaps matches TRBD2 (6 bases). CDR3 size: 16 residues. The V end was cut by 0 bases, the J end by 8 bases, with 17 bases between. Germline V lookup: CDR1 MNHEY, CDR2 SVGAGI.

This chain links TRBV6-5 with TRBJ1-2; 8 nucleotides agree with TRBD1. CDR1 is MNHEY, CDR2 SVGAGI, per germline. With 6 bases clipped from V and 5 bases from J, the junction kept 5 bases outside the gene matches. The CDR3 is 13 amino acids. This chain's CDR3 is CASRDDRGYGYTF. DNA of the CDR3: TGTGCCAGCAGAGACGACAGGGGTTATGGCTACACCTTC.

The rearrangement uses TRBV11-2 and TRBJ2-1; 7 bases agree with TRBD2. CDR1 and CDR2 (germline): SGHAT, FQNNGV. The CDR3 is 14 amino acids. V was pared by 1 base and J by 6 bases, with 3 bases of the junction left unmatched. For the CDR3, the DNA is TGTGCCAGCAGCTTAGCCAGCGGGGCCAATGAGCAGTTCTTC. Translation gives CASSLASGANEQFF.